The 5 T cell receptor beta chains below all came from one sample that was sequenced in a study of T cells of healthy individuals. Via MiXCR, TCRdb re-called the 5' RACE reads, giving one row per CDR3 protein. This table holds 45,000 to 60,000 distinct CDR3 sequences, roughly 15% found once. The receptor source for this set is a human donor in good health.

The chain joins TRBV5-1 to TRBJ1-1; D not certain. Germline V gene sequence: CDR1 SGHRS, CDR2 YFSETQ. Trimming stripped 4 bases from V and 1 base from J, with 11 bases between. The CDR3 loop spans 14 amino acids. The CDR3: CASSTSLGNTEAFF. CDR3 in DNA: TGCGCCAGCAGCACATCCCTGGGGAACACTGAAGCTTTCTTT.

The chain uses TRBV29-1 and TRBJ1-2, with TRBD1 matching over 8 bases. This CDR3 has 13 amino acids. Germline V gives CDR1 SQVTM, CDR2 ANQGSEA. Trimming removed 5 bases from V and 6 bases from J; junction bases left unmatched: 8. This chain's CDR3 is CSVRTGSRDGYTF. For the CDR3, the DNA is TGCAGCGTTAGGACAGGGTCCCGGGATGGCTACACCTTC.

The chain employs TRBV12-5 and TRBJ1-1, with unresolved D. This CDR3 is built from 11 residues. The V gene lost 5 bases and the J gene lost 1 base, with 2 bases spanning the gap. Per the germline V gene, CDR1 is LGHNT and CDR2 is FRNRAP. The CDR3 spells CASGENTEAFF. CDR3 bases: TGTGCTAGTGGTGAGAACACTGAAGCTTTCTTT.

CDR3 DNA sequence: TGCGCCAGCAGCGGGGGGACAGGGGGCACTGAAGCTTTCTTT. Protein: CASSGGTGGTEAFF. The chain links TRBV5-1 to TRBJ1-1; 11 bases line up with TRBD1. Germline CDR1 SGHRS, CDR2 YFSETQ. With V trimmed by 4 bases and J by 4 bases, 3 bases remained unmatched. This CDR3 is built from 14 residues.

The chain joins TRBV5-6 to TRBJ2-7; TRBD1 agrees at 9 bases. This CDR3 has 15 residues. Germline CDR1 SGHDT, CDR2 YYEEEE. V gave up 4 bases and J gave up 6 bases; unmatched junction bases: 11. CDR3 DNA: TGTGCCAGCAGCCGCAGGGGGACAGGGTCGGTCGAGCAGTACTTC. It yields the protein CASSRRGTGSVEQYF.